The clone carrying this T cell receptor (beta chain) was recorded many times. Its antigen is unknown. Germline CDR1 and CDR2: GTSNPN and SVGIG (reference sequence). The CDR3 extends over 8 amino acids. Trimming took 6 bases from V and 4 from J, leaving 0 bases between them. The data belong to a study of CD8+CD57+ T cells in acquired aplastic anemia. Study background: Among healthy donors, CD4+ cells averaged roughly 11 million reads. Whole-study findings and limits: Some 28 CD8+ CDR3 sequences occurred in both the patients and the controls. Researchers reported that CD8+ Simpson's diversity was not significantly different in patients versus controls.

Genomic DNA, the template, was used for profiling of the TCR beta VDJ and CDR3. TCRdb re-derived calls from the reads in MiXCR, one entry per CDR3 protein. The table has about 110,000 distinct CDR3 sequences, 50% to 65% seen once. The sample was sorted CD4+, CD8+, or CD8+CD57+ T cells (not recorded which) from PBMCs. The chain couples TRBV30 to TRBJ1-2; D unclear. The sequence came from a human donor in good health, serving as a control. The CDR3 loop is CACYGYTF. The CDR3 nucleotides are TGTGCCTGCTATGGCTACACCTTC.